One sample yielded the 6 T cell receptor beta chains listed below, sequenced in a study of post-analysis software for immune sequencing data (dated by TCRdb to 2014 to 2015). Here is what the overall study found, with its caveats: Significantly higher frequencies in patients than in controls were found for roughly 5 TRBV segments, including TRBV5-6, TRBV5-1 and TRBV20-1.

The library was produced with PCR. The sequencer listed for this sample is Illumina HiSeq 2500. To reduce PCR and sequencing biases, unique molecular identifiers were built into the TCR beta cDNA libraries. The public reads were reprocessed in TCRdb via fastp at Q25 and MiXCR, keeping in-frame beta chains. Rows with one shared CDR3 protein collapse into an entry with the most common genes and DNA. This sample is represented by some 800,000 distinct CDR3 sequences; under 60% of them were singletons. The top ten constitute roughly 4.4% of the sample. These receptors' antigens are unknown. The sequencing sample was made of blood. These receptors were taken from a girl under 18 with multiple sclerosis.

The sample holds many counts of this clonotype. J is TRBJ2-5 and V is TRBV20-1, with a tentative D call TRBD2 (6 bases). CDR1 and CDR2 from the germline V gene are DFQATT and SNEGSKA (reference sequence). The CDR3 contains 13 residues. V was pared by 6 bases and J by 2 bases, with 13 bases between. In DNA form, the CDR3 reads TGCAGTGCCGCGGGGCTAGCACAAGAGACCCAGTACTTC. This sequence encodes CSAAGLAQETQYF.

The CDR3 is CSASSLAGTYNEQFF. Written as DNA, the CDR3 is TGCAGTGCTAGCTCTCTAGCGGGAACCTACAATGAGCAGTTCTTC. The chain employs TRBV20-1 and TRBJ2-1; 9 bases are shared with TRBD2. CDR1 and CDR2 (germline): DFQATT, SNEGSKA (reference sequence). The V gene end was trimmed by 3 bases and the J gene end by 2 bases; junction bases not matched to a gene: 5. The CDR3 loop spans 15 amino acids.

The chain links TRBV7-2 to TRBJ1-4; D is possibly TRBD1 (6 bases). The CDR3 consists of 15 residues. Trimming cost V 3 bases and J 3 bases, with 11 bases left between them. The germline V gene encodes CDR1 SGHTA and CDR2 FQGNSA. Here the CDR3 DNA reads TGTGCCAGCAGCTTTAGGGGGGAGCCTAATGAAAAACTGTTTTTT. Its protein is CASSFRGEPNEKLFF.

This clonotype was observed a single time. The rearrangement links TRBV11-2 to TRBJ1-1; no firm D call. V was cut by 0 bases and J by 7 bases, with 9 bases left in between. The CDR3 contains 13 residues. Looked up from germline, CDR1 is SGHAT and CDR2 is FQNNGV. The CDR3 region has the DNA TGTGCCAGCAGCTTAGAGGTCCGGGATGAAGCTTTCTTT. Its protein product is CASSLEVRDEAFF.

This clonotype has a handful of counts. The V call is TRBV20-1, the J call TRBJ2-3; D gene uncertain. Germline lookup yields CDR1 DFQATT and CDR2 SNEGSKA (reference sequence). CDR3 length equals 13 residues. Trimming shortened V by 3 bases and J by 1 base, and 8 bases separated the two germline ends. CDR3 DNA sequence: TGCAGTGCTAGTGTTGCCCGCACAGATACGCAGTATTTT. As protein: CSASVARTDTQYF.

This clonotype showed up just a few times. One end of the junction varies from germline; a read error may be responsible. V gene TRBV20-1 combines with J gene TRBJ2-5; 10 nucleotides line up with TRBD2. The germline V gene encodes CDR1 DFQATT and CDR2 SNEGSKA (reference sequence). This CDR3 has 13 residues. CDR3 nucleotide sequence: TGTAGTGTTATCCTAGCGGGAGCTGAGACCCAGTACTTC. Translating gives CSVILAGAETQYF.